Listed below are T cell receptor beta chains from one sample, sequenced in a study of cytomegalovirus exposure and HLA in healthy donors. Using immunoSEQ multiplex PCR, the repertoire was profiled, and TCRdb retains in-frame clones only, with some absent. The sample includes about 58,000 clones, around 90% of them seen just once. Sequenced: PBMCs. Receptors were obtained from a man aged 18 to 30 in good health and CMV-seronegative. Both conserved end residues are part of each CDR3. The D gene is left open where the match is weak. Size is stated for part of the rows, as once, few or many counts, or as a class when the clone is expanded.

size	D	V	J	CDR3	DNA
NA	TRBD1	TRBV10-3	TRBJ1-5	CAISGDSSQPQHF	TGTGCCATCAGTGGGGACAGCAGTCAGCCCCAGCATTTT
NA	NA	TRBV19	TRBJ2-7	CATTSGHGSYEQYF	TGTGCCACCACCTCCGGACACGGCTCCTACGAGCAGTACTTC
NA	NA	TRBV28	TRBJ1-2	CASSSPGSTYGYTF	TGTGCCAGCAGTTCCCCAGGAAGCACCTATGGCTACACCTTC
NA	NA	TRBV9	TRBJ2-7	CASSVDSSYEQYF	TGTGCCAGCAGCGTCGACAGCTCCTACGAGCAGTACTTC
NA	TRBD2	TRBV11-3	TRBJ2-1	CASSLVLAGYNEQFF	TGTGCCAGCAGCTTAGTGCTAGCGGGTTACAATGAGCAGTTCTTC
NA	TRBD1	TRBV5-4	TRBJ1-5	CASSRDRDQPQHF	TGTGCCAGCAGCCGTGACAGGGATCAGCCCCAGCATTTT
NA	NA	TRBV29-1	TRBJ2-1	CSVEDTSRGYEQFF	TGCAGCGTTGAAGATACTTCCAGGGGCTATGAGCAGTTCTTC
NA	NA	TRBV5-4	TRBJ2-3	CASSLDPGTDTQYF	TGTGCCAGCAGCTTGGATCCAGGGACAGATACGCAGTATTTT
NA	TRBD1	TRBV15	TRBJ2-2	CATSGLGTGNTGELFF	TGTGCCACCAGCGGGCTCGGGACAGGGAACACCGGGGAGCTGTTTTTT
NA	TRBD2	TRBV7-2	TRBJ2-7	CASSSGTSGTGQYF	TGTGCCAGCAGTTCCGGGACTAGCGGGACTGGGCAGTACTTC
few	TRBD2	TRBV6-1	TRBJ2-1	CASSVSSGREPYNEQFF	TGTGCCAGCAGTGTCTCTAGCGGGAGAGAACCCTACAATGAGCAGTTCTTC
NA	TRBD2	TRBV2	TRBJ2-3	CASSGPGLASTDTQYF	TGTGCCAGCAGCGGACCGGGACTAGCGAGTACAGATACGCAGTATTTT
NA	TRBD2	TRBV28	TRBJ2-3	CASSPQGGGRVATDTQYF	TGTGCCAGCAGTCCCCAGGGGGGCGGGAGGGTCGCCACAGATACGCAGTATTTT
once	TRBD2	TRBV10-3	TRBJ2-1	CAISESTQRGVNEQFF	TGTGCCATCAGTGAGTCGACTCAACGGGGGGTAAATGAGCAGTTCTTC
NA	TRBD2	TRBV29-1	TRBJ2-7	CSVQKRISGSSYEQYF	TGCAGCGTTCAGAAGAGGATAAGCGGGAGCTCCTACGAGCAGTACTTC
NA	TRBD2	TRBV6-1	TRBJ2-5	CASRSSGATQYF	TGTGCCAGCAGATCTAGCGGTGCGACCCAGTACTTC
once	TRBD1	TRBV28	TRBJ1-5	CASSWQGAVNQPQHF	TGTGCCAGCAGCTGGCAGGGGGCGGTCAATCAGCCCCAGCATTTT
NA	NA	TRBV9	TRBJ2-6	CASSVLPGSVANVLTF	TGTGCCAGCAGCGTCCTGCCGGGAAGTGTGGCCAACGTCCTGACTTTC
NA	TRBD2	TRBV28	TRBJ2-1	CASSFGTSGILNYNEQFF	TGTGCCAGCAGTTTCGGGACTAGCGGGATTCTGAACTACAATGAGCAGTTCTTC
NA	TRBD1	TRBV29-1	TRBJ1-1	CSVKWTGTEAFF	TGCAGCGTCAAGTGGACAGGCACTGAAGCTTTCTTT
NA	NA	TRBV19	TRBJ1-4	CASSIWGEGATNEKLFF	TGTGCCAGTAGTATTTGGGGAGAGGGTGCAACTAATGAAAAACTGTTTTTT
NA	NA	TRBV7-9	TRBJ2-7	CASSSGARYEQYF	TGTGCCAGCAGTAGCGGCGCCCGGTACGAGCAGTACTTC
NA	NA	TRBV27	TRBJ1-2	CASTPQGRGPPYGYTF	TGTGCCAGCACCCCCCAGGGGAGAGGGCCCCCTTATGGCTACACCTTC
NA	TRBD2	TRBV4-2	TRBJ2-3	CASSQRVGGRAATDTQYF	TGTGCCAGCAGCCAACGAGTGGGTGGGAGGGCCGCGACAGATACGCAGTATTTT
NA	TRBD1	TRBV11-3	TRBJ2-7	CASSWEGQGAREQYF	TGTGCCAGCAGCTGGGAGGGACAGGGGGCGCGGGAGCAGTACTTC
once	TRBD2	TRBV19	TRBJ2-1	CASSQLAGKVEQFF	TGTGCCAGTAGCCAACTAGCGGGGAAGGTTGAGCAGTTCTTC
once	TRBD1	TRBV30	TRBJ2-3	CASDLSGGADTQYF	TGTGCCTCGGACCTTTCAGGGGGCGCAGATACGCAGTATTTT
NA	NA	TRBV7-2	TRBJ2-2	CASSLGQYTGELFF	TGTGCCAGCAGCCTAGGACAGTACACCGGGGAGCTGTTTTTT